Sequencing of this TCR beta chain was carried out in a study of cytomegalovirus exposure and HLA in healthy donors. The PCR used 60 Vbeta and 13 Jbeta primers. Sequencing was performed with immunoSEQ multiplex PCR; in TCRdb, only in-frame clones are kept and a portion is missing. Of roughly 130,000 clones listed, 80% are singletons. Between the trimmed V and J ends, which lost 4 bases and 0 bases, there was a span of 14 bases. Germline CDR1 reads SGHTS; CDR2 reads YDEGEE. The CDR3 length is 16 residues. The material sequenced was PBMCs. This TCR was recovered from a man in his forties in good health and CMV-seronegative. The chain employs TRBV5-8 and TRBJ2-1, with a weak D call TRBD2 (5 bases). The CDR3 DNA follows: TGTGCCAGCAGCGGTAATTGGGCGGGCTCCTACAATGAGCAGTTCTTC. Encoded protein: CASSGNWAGSYNEQFF.